What follows are 14 T cell receptor beta chains derived from one specimen sequenced in a study of T cells after posttransplantation cyclophosphamide. Sequencing used immunoSEQ multiplex PCR; TCRdb keeps in-frame clones, though not all of them. Observed in the sample are about 38,000 clones, none of them singletons. The specimen sequenced was PBMCs. The receptors shown here come from a man aged 45-60 years in good health, CMV-negative, and a related stem cell transplant donor.

This clone was counted at least ten times. V is TRBV5-1 and J is TRBJ2-2; TRBD1 agrees at 7 bases. Germline CDR1 is SGHRS and CDR2 is YFSETQ. CDR3 length: 14 amino acids. The ends lost 4 bases at V and 6 bases at J; junction bases unmatched: 6. CDR3 protein: CASSTRGFPGELFF. As DNA, the CDR3 is TGCGCCAGCAGCACCAGGGGGTTCCCCGGGGAGCTGTTTTTT.

Many counts were recorded for this clone. V usage is TRBV18 and J usage is TRBJ2-1, with TRBD1 identical over 7 bases. V lost 5 bases and J lost 6; bases outside the gene matches: 4. CDR3 length: 13 residues. In germline, CDR1 is KGHSH, CDR2 LQKENI. CDR3 region: CASSARQGNEQFF. The CDR3 nucleotides read TGTGCCAGCTCAGCAAGACAGGGCAATGAGCAGTTCTTC.

This clone was seen many times. The CDR3 nucleotides read TGTGCCAGCAGCGCCCCCGGGACAGGGATGAACACTGAAGCTTTCTTT. Encoded protein: CASSAPGTGMNTEAFF. V and J are TRBV21-1 and TRBJ1-1; the table's D call, TRBD1, was not checked against the DNA. TRBV21-1 is classified as a pseudogene. The length of the CDR3 is 16 residues.

This clone came up many times. In nucleotides, the CDR3 is TGTGCCAGCAGTCTAACCCTGACAGGGGCCGCACCGGGGGAGCTGTTTTTT. It yields the protein CASSLTLTGAAPGELFF. The J gene is TRBJ2-2, the V gene TRBV28, with 8 bases that match TRBD1. V lost 5 bases to trimming and J lost 8 bases; unmatched junction nucleotides: 16. The CDR3 extends over 17 amino acids. Germline loops: CDR1 MDHEN, CDR2 SYDVKM.

This clone appeared many times. CDR3 in amino acids: CASSPGQGFDQPQHF. CDR3 sequence (DNA): TGTGCCAGCTCACCGGGACAGGGTTTCGATCAGCCCCAGCATTTT. V and J are TRBV18 and TRBJ1-5, with 9 nucleotides matching TRBD1. Germline CDR1 KGHSH, CDR2 LQKENI. The J segment lost 5 bases and the V segment lost 3 bases, leaving 5 bases of the junction unmatched. The CDR3 spans 15 residues.

This clone has a count of ten or more. The gene calls are TRBV14 and TRBJ2-7; D remains ambiguous. CDR1 is SGHDN, CDR2 FVKESK, per germline. V was clipped by 0 bases and J by 0 bases, with 12 bases between them. This CDR3 comprises 16 residues. As DNA, the CDR3 is TGTGCCAGCAGCCAAGATCCGCTAGTGGGCTCCTACGAGCAGTACTTC. Amino acids: CASSQDPLVGSYEQYF.

Many counts were recorded for this clone. V and J are TRBV11-2 and TRBJ2-3, with 9 bases aligning to TRBD1. The CDR3 contains 14 residues. Germline CDR1 reads SGHAT; CDR2 reads FQNNGV. J gave up 4 bases and V 5 bases, and 4 bases lay outside the gene matches. This chain's CDR3 is CASSPGTGSDTQYF. CDR3 nucleotides: TGTGCCAGCAGCCCCGGGACAGGGTCAGATACGCAGTATTTT.

This clone was seen repeatedly, ten times or more. The CDR3 DNA reads TGTGCCAGCAGCGTTGAAGCTAGCGCCAAGGGGTCGGAGCAGTACTTC. Residues: CASSVEASAKGSEQYF. V gene TRBV9 combines with J gene TRBJ2-7, with TRBD2 as a possible D gene (6 bases). In germline, CDR1 is SGDLS, CDR2 YYNGEE. Trimming removed 2 bases at V and 7 bases at J, with 22 bases between. The CDR3 runs 16 residues. The complete variable domain, with remaining parts taken from reference TRBV9 and TRBJ2-7, reads DSGVTQTPKHLITATGQRVTLRCSPRSGDLSVYWYQQSLDQGLQFLIQYYNGEERAKGNILERFSAQQFPDLHSELNLSSLELGDSALYFCASSVEASAKGSEQYFGPGTRLTVT.

This clone was counted many times. The J gene is TRBJ2-7, the V gene TRBV4-3; D is perhaps TRBD2 (5 bases). This CDR3 is 15 amino acids long. The V end was cut by 6 bases, the J end by 3 bases, with 18 bases between. CDR1 LGHNA and CDR2 YSLEER come from the germline V gene. CDR3 in DNA: TGCGCCAGCAGTTACCAACTAGGCCCAAACTACGAGCAGTACTTC. Its protein product is CASSYQLGPNYEQYF.

This clone came up many times. The chain links TRBV9 to TRBJ2-1; 9 bases line up with TRBD2. Germline trimming cut 0 bases from V and 7 bases from J; bases unmatched to any gene: 5. CDR3 length: 15 residues. The V gene's germline CDR1 is SGDLS and CDR2 YYNGEE. As DNA, the CDR3 is TGTGCCAGCAGCGTAGTCGCTAGCGGGATTAATGAGCAGTTCTTC. Translating it yields CASSVVASGINEQFF. Full variable domain (rest looked up from reference TRBV9 and TRBJ2-1): DSGVTQTPKHLITATGQRVTLRCSPRSGDLSVYWYQQSLDQGLQFLIQYYNGEERAKGNILERFSAQQFPDLHSELNLSSLELGDSALYFCASSVVASGINEQFFGPGTRLTVL.

In its sample, this clone was seen many times. V is TRBV16 and J is TRBJ1-2, with D possibly matching TRBD1 (5 bases). The CDR3 covers 13 residues. The germline V and J ends were trimmed by 4 bases and 7 bases, with 13 bases remaining between them. CDR1 is KGHSY, CDR2 FQNENV, per germline. CDR3 amino acids: CASSLTGPGGYTF. The CDR3 DNA reads as TGTGCCAGCAGCCTTACAGGTCCGGGTGGCTACACCTTC.

The sample holds many counts of this clone. The chain recombines TRBV2 with TRBJ2-1; 7 nucleotides align to TRBD1. Germline loops: CDR1 SNHLY, CDR2 FYNNEI. The CDR3 spans 15 residues. The junction had 4 bases not matched to a gene; V was cut back by 1 base and J by 4 bases. The CDR3 region is CASSEEGQPYNEQFF. CDR3 bases: TGTGCCAGCAGTGAAGAGGGACAGCCATACAATGAGCAGTTCTTC. Supplemented by reference TRBV2 and TRBJ2-1, the full variable domain reads EPEVTQTPSHQVTQMGQEVILRCVPISNHLYFYWYRQILGQKVEFLVSFYNNEISEKSEIFDDQFSVERPDGSNFTLKIRSTKLEDSAMYFCASSEEGQPYNEQFFGPGTRLTVL.

This clone came up many times. V gene TRBV2 combines with J gene TRBJ2-1, with a tentative D call TRBD2 (5 bases). Germline V gene sequence: CDR1 SNHLY, CDR2 FYNNEI. V shed 6 bases and J shed 8 bases, with 11 bases lying between them. CDR3 length equals 12 residues. The CDR3 loop reads CASRLASHEQFF. In DNA, the CDR3 is TGTGCCAGCAGGTTAGCGTCGCATGAGCAGTTCTTC.

The table lists this clone with many counts. The rearrangement joins TRBV19 to TRBJ1-4; TRBD1 agrees at 9 bases. CDR1 LNHDA and CDR2 SQIVND come from the germline V gene (reference sequence). V was clipped by 5 bases and J by 6 bases; unmatched bases: 10. This CDR3 has 16 residues. CDR3 region: CASSRLPGQGYEKLFF. The CDR3 DNA follows: TGTGCCAGTAGTCGCCTACCGGGACAGGGCTATGAAAAACTGTTTTTT.